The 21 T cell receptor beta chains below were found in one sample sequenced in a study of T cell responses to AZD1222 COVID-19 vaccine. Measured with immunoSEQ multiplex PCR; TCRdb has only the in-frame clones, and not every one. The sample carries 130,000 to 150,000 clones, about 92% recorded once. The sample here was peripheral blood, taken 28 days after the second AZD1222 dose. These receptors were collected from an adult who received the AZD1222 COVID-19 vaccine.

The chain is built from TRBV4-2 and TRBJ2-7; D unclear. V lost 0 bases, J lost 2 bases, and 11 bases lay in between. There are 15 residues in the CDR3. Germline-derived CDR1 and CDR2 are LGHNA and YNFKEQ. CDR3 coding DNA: TGTGCCAGCAGCCAAGATTTGGTCAGCGCCTACGAGCAGTACTTC. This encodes CASSQDLVSAYEQYF.

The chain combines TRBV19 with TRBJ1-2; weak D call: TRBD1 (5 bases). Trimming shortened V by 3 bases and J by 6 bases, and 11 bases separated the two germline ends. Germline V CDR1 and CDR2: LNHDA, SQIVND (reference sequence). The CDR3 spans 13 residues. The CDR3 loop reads CASSIGAGDGYTF. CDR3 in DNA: TGTGCCAGTAGTATCGGGGCCGGGGATGGCTACACCTTC.

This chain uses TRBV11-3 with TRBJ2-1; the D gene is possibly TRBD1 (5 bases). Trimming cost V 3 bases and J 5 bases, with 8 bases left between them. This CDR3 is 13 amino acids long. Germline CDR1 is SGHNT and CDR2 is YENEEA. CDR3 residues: CASSFKGNNEQFF. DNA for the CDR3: TGTGCCAGCAGCTTTAAGGGGAACAATGAGCAGTTCTTC. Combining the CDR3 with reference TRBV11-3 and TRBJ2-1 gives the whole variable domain EAGVVQSPRYKIIEKKQPVAFWCNPISGHNTLYWYLQNLGQGPELLIRYENEEAVDDSQLPKDRFSAERLKGVDSTLKIQPAELGDSAVYLCASSFKGNNEQFFGPGTRLTVL.

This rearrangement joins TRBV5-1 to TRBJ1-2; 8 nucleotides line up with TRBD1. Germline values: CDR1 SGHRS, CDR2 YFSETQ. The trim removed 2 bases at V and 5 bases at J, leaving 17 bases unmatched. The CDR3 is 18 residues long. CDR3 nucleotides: TGCGCCAGCAGCTTTCCGGGACAGGCAAACCCGGGAGGGTATGGCTACACCTTC. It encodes CASSFPGQANPGGYGYTF.

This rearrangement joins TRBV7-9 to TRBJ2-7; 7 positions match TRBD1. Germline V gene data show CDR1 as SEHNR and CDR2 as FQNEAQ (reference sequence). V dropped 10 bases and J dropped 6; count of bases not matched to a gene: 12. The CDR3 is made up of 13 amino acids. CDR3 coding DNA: TGTGCCACCAATACAGGGGCGCTCCCCGAGCAGTACTTC. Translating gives CATNTGALPEQYF.

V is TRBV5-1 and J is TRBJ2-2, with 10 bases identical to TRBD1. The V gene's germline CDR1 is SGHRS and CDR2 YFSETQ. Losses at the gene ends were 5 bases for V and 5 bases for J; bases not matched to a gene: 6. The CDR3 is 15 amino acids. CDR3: CASRLRTGGTGELFF. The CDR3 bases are TGCGCCAGCAGACTAAGGACAGGGGGTACCGGGGAGCTGTTTTTT.

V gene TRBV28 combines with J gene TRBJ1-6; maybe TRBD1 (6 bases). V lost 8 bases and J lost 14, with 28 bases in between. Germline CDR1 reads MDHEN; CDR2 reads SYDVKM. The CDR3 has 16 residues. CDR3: CASRSSGGLQGRALHF. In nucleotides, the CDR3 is TGTGCCAGCCGTTCCAGTGGGGGGCTCCAGGGTAGGGCCCTCCACTTT. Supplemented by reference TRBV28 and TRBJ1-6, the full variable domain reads DVKVTQSSRYLVKRTGEKVFLECVQDMDHENMFWYRQDPGLGLRLIYFSYDVKMKEKGDIPEGYSVSREKKERFSLILESASTNQTSMYLCASRSSGGLQGRALHFGNGTRLTVT.

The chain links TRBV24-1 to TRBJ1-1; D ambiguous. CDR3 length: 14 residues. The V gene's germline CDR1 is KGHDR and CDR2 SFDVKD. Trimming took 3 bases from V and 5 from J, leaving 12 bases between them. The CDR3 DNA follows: TGTGCCACCAGTGATGCGGGCCGGACTACTGAAGCTTTCTTT. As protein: CATSDAGRTTEAFF.

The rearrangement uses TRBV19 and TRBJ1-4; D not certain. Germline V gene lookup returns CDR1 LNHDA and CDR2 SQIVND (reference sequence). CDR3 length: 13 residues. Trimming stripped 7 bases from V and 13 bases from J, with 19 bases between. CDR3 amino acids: CASTNPPFEGLFF. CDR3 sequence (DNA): TGTGCCAGTACGAACCCCCCCTTTGAGGGACTGTTTTTT. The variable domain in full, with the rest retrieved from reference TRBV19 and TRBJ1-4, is DGGITQSPKYLFRKEGQNVTLSCEQNLNHDAMYWYRQDPGQGLRLIYYSQIVNDFQKGDIAEGYSVSREKKESFPLTVTSAQKNPTAFYLCASTNPPFEGLFFGSGTQLSVL.

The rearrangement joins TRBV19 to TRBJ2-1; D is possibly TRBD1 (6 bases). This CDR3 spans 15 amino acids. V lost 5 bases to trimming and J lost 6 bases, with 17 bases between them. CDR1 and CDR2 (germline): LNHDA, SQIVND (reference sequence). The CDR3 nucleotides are TGTGCCAGTAGTCCCCAGGGGATACAGGGCAATGAGCAGTTCTTC. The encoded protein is CASSPQGIQGNEQFF.

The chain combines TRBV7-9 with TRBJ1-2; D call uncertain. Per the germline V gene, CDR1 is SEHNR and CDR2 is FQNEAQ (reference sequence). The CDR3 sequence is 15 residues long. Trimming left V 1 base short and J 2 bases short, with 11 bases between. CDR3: CASSLVARENYGYTF. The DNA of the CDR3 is TGTGCCAGCAGCTTAGTTGCGAGGGAGAACTATGGCTACACCTTC.

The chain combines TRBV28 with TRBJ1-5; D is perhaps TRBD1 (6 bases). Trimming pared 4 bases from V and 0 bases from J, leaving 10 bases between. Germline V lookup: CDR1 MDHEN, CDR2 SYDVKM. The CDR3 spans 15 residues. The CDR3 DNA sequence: TGTGCCAGCAGTTCCGGACAGATTAGCAATCAGCCCCAGCATTTT. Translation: CASSSGQISNQPQHF.

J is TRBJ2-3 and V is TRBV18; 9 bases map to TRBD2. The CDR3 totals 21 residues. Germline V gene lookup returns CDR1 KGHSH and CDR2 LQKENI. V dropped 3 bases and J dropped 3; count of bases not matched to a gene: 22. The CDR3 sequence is CASSPSAYRREGPLPTDTQYF. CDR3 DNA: TGTGCCAGCTCACCTTCCGCGTACCGGCGGGAGGGCCCTCTTCCTACAGATACGCAGTATTTT.

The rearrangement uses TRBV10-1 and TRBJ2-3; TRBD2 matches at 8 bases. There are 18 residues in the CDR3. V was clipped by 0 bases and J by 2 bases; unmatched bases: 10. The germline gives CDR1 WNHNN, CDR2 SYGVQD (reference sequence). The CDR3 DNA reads TGCGCCAGCAGTGAGTCTACGTTAACTAGCGGTAACACAGATACGCAGTATTTT. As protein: CASSESTLTSGNTDTQYF.

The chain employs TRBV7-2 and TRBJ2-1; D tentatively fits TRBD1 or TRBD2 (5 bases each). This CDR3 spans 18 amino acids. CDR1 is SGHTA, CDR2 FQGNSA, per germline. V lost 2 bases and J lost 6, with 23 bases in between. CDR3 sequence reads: CASSLSLRGYSRVNEQFF. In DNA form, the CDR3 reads TGTGCCAGCAGCTTATCACTCCGGGGCTATAGCCGAGTCAATGAGCAGTTCTTC.

The CDR3 nucleotides read TGTGCCAGTTTGCCGGGACAGGGTGCAGAGACCCAGTACTTC. It translates to CASLPGQGAETQYF. The chain couples TRBV6-5 to TRBJ2-5; TRBD1 matches 9 bases. The germline gives CDR1 MNHEY, CDR2 SVGAGI. This CDR3 contains 14 residues. The V and J ends lost 9 bases and 4 bases, in that order; junction bases with no gene match: 9.

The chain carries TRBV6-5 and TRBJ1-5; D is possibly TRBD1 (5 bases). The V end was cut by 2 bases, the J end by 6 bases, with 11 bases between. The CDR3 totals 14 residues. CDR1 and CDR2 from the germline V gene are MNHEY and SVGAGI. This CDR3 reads CASSYGQGGQPQHF. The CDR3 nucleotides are TGTGCCAGCAGTTACGGGCAGGGAGGTCAGCCCCAGCATTTT.

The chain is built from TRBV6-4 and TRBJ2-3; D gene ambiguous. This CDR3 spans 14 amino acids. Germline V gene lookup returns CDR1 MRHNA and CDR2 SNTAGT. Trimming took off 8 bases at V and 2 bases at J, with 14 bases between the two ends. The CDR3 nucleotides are TGTGCCAGCCGCTTAGCAATCCCCACAGATACGCAGTATTTT. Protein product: CASRLAIPTDTQYF.

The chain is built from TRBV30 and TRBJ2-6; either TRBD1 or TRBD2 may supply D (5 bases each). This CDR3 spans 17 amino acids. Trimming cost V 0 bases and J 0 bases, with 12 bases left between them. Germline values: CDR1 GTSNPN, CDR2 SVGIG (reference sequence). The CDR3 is CAWSVTGRSSGANVLTF. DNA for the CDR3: TGTGCCTGGAGTGTAACGGGACGCAGCTCTGGGGCCAACGTCCTGACTTTC.

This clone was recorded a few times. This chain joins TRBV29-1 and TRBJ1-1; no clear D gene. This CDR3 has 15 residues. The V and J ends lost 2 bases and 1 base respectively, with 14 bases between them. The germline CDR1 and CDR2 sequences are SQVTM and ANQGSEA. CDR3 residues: CSVEWFTGPNTEAFF. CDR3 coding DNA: TGCAGCGTTGAATGGTTTACGGGCCCGAACACTGAAGCTTTCTTT.

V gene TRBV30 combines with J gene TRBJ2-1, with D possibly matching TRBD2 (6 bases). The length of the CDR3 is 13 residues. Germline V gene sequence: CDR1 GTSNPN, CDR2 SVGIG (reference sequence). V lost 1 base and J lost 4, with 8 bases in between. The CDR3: CAWSDLAYNEQFF. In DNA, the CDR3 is TGTGCCTGGAGTGACCTAGCGTACAATGAGCAGTTCTTC.